What follows describes a single T cell receptor (beta chain). This clone was seen a few times. Its cognate antigen has yet to be identified. Qualities for individual bases were not recorded, and no much larger clone is one base off. Libraries came from the immunoSEQ multiplex PCR assay. The paper's data handling went like this. A statistical classification framework was built to diagnose cytomegalovirus status from the catalog of TCR beta chain sequences. TCRdb's version of the immuneACCESS table is confined to in-frame rearrangements and falls short of the full clone set. An unresolved V gene accounts for under half of the shortfall where checked; the remainder is of unknown origin. The DNA gave D and trimming, while V, J and clone size come from that table. The sample table lists some 46,000 clones, about 90% of them with a count of one. Of the sample, 5.6% falls within the top ten clones. These data come from a study of cytomegalovirus exposure and HLA in healthy donors (dated by TCRdb to the late 2010s). For context, the study as a whole: The roughly 670 repertoires of the first cohort and the roughly 110 validation repertoires were produced on the same platform, according to a later analysis. The study aimed to test whether cataloging public T cell receptors could reveal signatures of past pathogen exposure. High-throughput TCR immunosequencing, statistical association of individual TCRs with disease status, and machine learning were combined to predict cytomegalovirus infection status. Along with the approximately 650-subject first cohort, a separate validation cohort of about 110 different subjects was used.

The donors belonged to the validation cohort of approximately 130 subjects, which was separate from the approximately 610-subject first cohort. Overall results and qualifications from the work: Across donors, most TCR sequences were observed very rarely, whereas some public TCRs were present in many individuals. The classifier was reported to diagnose cytomegalovirus status with high specificity and sensitivity in both the original cohort and the validation cohort. A few of the identified cytomegalovirus-associated TCR beta chains were confirmed in vitro to be specific for cytomegalovirus antigens. According to the authors, the approach could potentially be generalized to other disease states and immunological phenotypes. The study listed 150 to 200 TCR beta chains as associated with cytomegalovirus. A later analysis lacked HLA typing for the validation cohort, so it scored co-occurrence in that cohort across all 130 or so repertoires. A later analysis found that TCRs clustered in the first cohort also tended to co-occur in the approximately 120 validation repertoires, with 90% to 95% of cluster scores above 0.

V drops 2 bases and J drops 8 bases, leaving 12 bases in between. According to the germline V gene, CDR1 reads MDHEN and CDR2 reads SYDVKM. The CDR3 runs 13 amino acids, cysteine and phenylalanine included. The only DNA kept is the CDR3, 39 bases in frame from the first base. This clonotype was sampled from a man between 18 and 29 years old in good health and CMV-seronegative. The sample comprised PBMCs. Recombination connected TRBV28 to TRBJ1-2; TRBD1 might be the D gene, on 5 matching bases. The DNA is TGTGCCAGCAGTTTACAGGGCGAAGAGGGCTACACCTTC. The translation is CASSLQGEEGYTF.